This TCR beta chain was documented in a study of T cells in localized non-small cell lung cancer. This table comes from immunoSEQ multiplex PCR, and its TCRdb copy is limited to in-frame clones, with some not included. Of roughly 26,000 clones in the sample, approximately 89% were seen once. Study-wide findings and caveats: There was an association of higher blood T cell density with longer overall survival. Sequencing, confined to only one tumor region, leaves heterogeneity possible. It was uninvolved adjacent lung that showed the highest T cell clonality, exceeding tumor.

Notes on this clone: Its antigen is as yet unknown.

The germline V gene has CDR1 SGHDN and CDR2 FVKESK. V was pared by 4 bases and J by 3 bases, with 15 bases between. This CDR3 region has 16 residues. This TCR came from a female donor of 60 years or more with stage II squamous cell lung carcinoma. Sequencing used peripheral blood, obtained before any cancer treatment. The chain links TRBV14 to TRBJ2-2; D remains unclear. CDR3 amino acids: CASSPEGYSYTGELFF. CDR3 in DNA: TGTGCCAGCAGCCCAGAAGGATACAGTTACACCGGGGAGCTGTTTTTT.